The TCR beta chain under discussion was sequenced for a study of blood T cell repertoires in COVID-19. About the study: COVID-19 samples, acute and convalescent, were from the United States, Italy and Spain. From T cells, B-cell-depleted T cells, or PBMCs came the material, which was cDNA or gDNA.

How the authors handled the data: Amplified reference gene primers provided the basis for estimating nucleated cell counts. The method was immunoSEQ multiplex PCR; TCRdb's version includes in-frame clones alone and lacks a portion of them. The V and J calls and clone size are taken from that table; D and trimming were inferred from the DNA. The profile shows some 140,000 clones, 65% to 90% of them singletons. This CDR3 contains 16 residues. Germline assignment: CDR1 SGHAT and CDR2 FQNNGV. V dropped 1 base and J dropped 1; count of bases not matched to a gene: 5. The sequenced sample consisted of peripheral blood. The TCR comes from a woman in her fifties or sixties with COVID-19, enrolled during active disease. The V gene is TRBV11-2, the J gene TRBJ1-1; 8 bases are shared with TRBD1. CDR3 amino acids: CASSLVGQEGNTEAFF. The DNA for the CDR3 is TGTGCCAGCAGCTTAGTGGGACAGGAGGGGAACACTGAAGCTTTCTTT.